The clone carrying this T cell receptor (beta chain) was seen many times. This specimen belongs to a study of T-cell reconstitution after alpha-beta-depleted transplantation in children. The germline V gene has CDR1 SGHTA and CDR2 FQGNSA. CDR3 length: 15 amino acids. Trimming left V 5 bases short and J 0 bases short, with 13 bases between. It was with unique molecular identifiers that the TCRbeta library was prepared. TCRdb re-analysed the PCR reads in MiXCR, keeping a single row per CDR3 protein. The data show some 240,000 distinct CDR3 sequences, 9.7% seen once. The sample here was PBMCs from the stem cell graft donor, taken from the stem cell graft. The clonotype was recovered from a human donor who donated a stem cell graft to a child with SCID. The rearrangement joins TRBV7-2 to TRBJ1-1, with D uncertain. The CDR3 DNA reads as TGTGCCAGCAGCCCGCCGGGGATCATGAACACTGAAGCTTTCTTT. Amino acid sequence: CASSPPGIMNTEAFF.